A single sample is the source of the 14 T cell receptor beta chains below, sequenced in a study of blood T cells in healthy people across ages. It was with a sample-barcoded 5' primer and a J-beta primer mix that a second PCR of roughly 7 to 12 cycles was run. TCRdb passed the 5' RACE reads through MiXCR, listing each CDR3 protein once. The sample includes some 640,000 distinct CDR3 sequences, approximately 30% seen only once; the top ten take 15% to 19%. Sequencing was carried out using blood. Receptors originate from a woman older than 75 in good health.

The V and J genes are TRBV28 and TRBJ1-5, with TRBD1 matching over 9 bases. CDR1 is MDHEN, CDR2 SYDVKM, per germline. The CDR3 sequence is 16 residues long. V lost 5 bases and J lost 4; bases outside the gene matches: 9. CDR3 nucleotide sequence: TGTGCCAGCAGTAGGGTTGTAGGACAGGGGAATCAGCCCCAGCATTTT. This gives the protein CASSRVVGQGNQPQHF. Combining the CDR3 with reference TRBV28 and TRBJ1-5 gives the whole variable domain DVKVTQSSRYLVKRTGEKVFLECVQDMDHENMFWYRQDPGLGLRLIYFSYDVKMKEKGDIPEGYSVSREKKERFSLILESASTNQTSMYLCASSRVVGQGNQPQHFGDGTRLSIL.

The chain has TRBV3-1 and TRBJ2-5, with D possibly TRBD1 on 6 matching bases. Trimming removed 2 bases from V and 13 bases from J, with 14 bases in between. Looked up from germline, CDR1 is LGHDT and CDR2 is YNNKEL (reference sequence). CDR3 length: 12 residues. This CDR3 reads CASSQPRGSLYF. The CDR3 DNA sequence: TGTGCCAGCAGCCAACCCAGGGGATCCCTGTACTTC.

Only a few counts were recorded for this clonotype. The rearrangement uses TRBV20-1 and TRBJ1-1; 8 bases line up with TRBD1. Germline V gene sequence: CDR1 DFQATT, CDR2 SNEGSKA (reference sequence). The CDR3 sequence is 15 residues long. The trim removed 6 bases at V and 2 bases at J, leaving 11 bases unmatched. The CDR3: CSAPDRGRDNTEAFF. The CDR3 DNA is TGCAGTGCGCCCGACAGGGGACGGGATAACACTGAAGCTTTCTTT.

The rearrangement links TRBV18 to TRBJ1-2; D unclear. The CDR3 consists of 13 residues. The V gene lost 5 bases and the J gene lost 4 bases, with 11 bases spanning the gap. Germline assignment: CDR1 KGHSH and CDR2 LQKENI. CDR3 in amino acids: CASSSSEVYGYTF. The DNA for the CDR3 is TGTGCCAGCTCATCGTCAGAAGTCTATGGCTACACCTTC.

With regard to this clonotype: With a much larger clone just one base away, this may be a read error. The V gene is TRBV20-1, the J gene TRBJ2-1, with D maybe TRBD2 (7 bases). The CDR3 contains 12 residues. V gave up 7 bases and J gave up 6 bases, with 13 bases separating them. CDR1 is DFQATT, CDR2 SNEGSKA, per germline (reference sequence). The CDR3 spells CSVKGGRNEQFF. CDR3 bases: TGCAGTGTAAAGGGGGGGCGCAATGAGCAGTTCTTC.

This clonotype was found a few times. This may be a read error, as it is one base from a much larger clone. V usage is TRBV9 and J usage is TRBJ1-6; the D gene is possibly TRBD1 (5 bases). Germline-derived CDR1 and CDR2 are SGDLS and YYNGEE. This CDR3 has 13 amino acids. DNA of the CDR3: TGTGCCAGCAGCCCAGGGCAGGGATCACCCCCCCACTTT. This translates into CASSPGQGSPPHF. Full variable domain (missing parts from reference TRBV9 and TRBJ1-6): DSGVTQTPKHLITATGQRVTLRCSPRSGDLSVYWYQQSLDQGLQFLIQYYNGEERAKGNILERFSAQQFPDLHSELNLSSLELGDSALYFCASSPGQGSPPHFGNGTRLTVT.

This clonotype appeared many times. The CDR3 here is CASSPGWNEQFF. The CDR3 region has the DNA TGTGCCAGCAGCCCCGGTTGGAATGAGCAGTTCTTC. The chain uses TRBV7-2 and TRBJ2-1; D unresolved. Trimming took off 5 bases at V and 7 bases at J, with 9 bases between the two ends. This CDR3 is built from 12 residues. Germline loops: CDR1 SGHTA, CDR2 FQGNSA. Variable domain in full (rest from reference TRBV7-2 and TRBJ2-1): GAGVSQSPSNKVTEKGKDVELRCDPISGHTALYWYRQSLGQGLEFLIYFQGNSAPDKSGLPSDRFSAERTGGSVSTLTIQRTQQEDSAVYLCASSPGWNEQFFGPGTRLTVL.

This clonotype was picked up many times. This chain uses TRBV28 with TRBJ2-1; possibly TRBD2 for D (6 bases). Germline CDR1 reads MDHEN; CDR2 reads SYDVKM. With 10 bases removed from V and 5 bases from J, the gap between germline ends came to 21 bases. The length of the CDR3 is 15 residues. Here the CDR3 DNA reads TGTGCCATCTCGCCTGCGGGGAGAAGAGACAATGAGCAGTTCTTC. It encodes CAISPAGRRDNEQFF.

This clonotype was seen a handful of times. A read error may be the cause here, since a much bigger clone is one base away. The chain combines TRBV5-6 with TRBJ2-5; D is unclear. Trimming left V 0 bases short and J 11 bases short, with 11 bases between. The CDR3 is 12 amino acids. CDR1 and CDR2 from the germline V gene are SGHDT and YYEEEE. CDR3 DNA sequence: TGTGCCAGCAGCTTGGCCAGTAATGAGCAGTACTTC. This gives the protein CASSLASNEQYF.

This clonotype was recorded at least ten times. V is TRBV5-1 and J is TRBJ2-1; 9 nucleotides agree with TRBD1. The CDR3 contains 16 residues. Germline CDR1 is SGHRS and CDR2 is YFSETQ. Trimming at V came to 1 base and at J to 5 bases, leaving 7 bases not matched to a gene. The CDR3 protein is CASSLRPGTGNNEQFF. CDR3 nucleotide sequence: TGCGCCAGCAGCTTGAGGCCCGGGACAGGGAACAATGAGCAGTTCTTC.

The genes are TRBV6-1 and TRBJ2-6, with D perhaps TRBD1 (6 bases). Trimming took off 3 bases at V and 0 bases at J, with 12 bases between the two ends. Germline CDR1 is MNHNS and CDR2 is SASEGT. The CDR3 contains 17 residues. The CDR3 coding sequence is TGTGCCAGCAGTGATTGGACAGTGCTCTCTGGGGCCAACGTCCTGACTTTC. It codes for CASSDWTVLSGANVLTF.

This clonotype has at least ten counts. The rearrangement uses TRBV5-1 and TRBJ2-5; 11 nucleotides line up with TRBD2. V was clipped by 5 bases and J by 11 bases; unmatched bases: 14. Germline V gene lookup returns CDR1 SGHRS and CDR2 YFSETQ. The CDR3 has 15 amino acids. The CDR3 DNA follows: TGCGCCAGCAGTTCGGGACTAGCGGTGGCAGGGGAGCAGTACTTC. It codes for CASSSGLAVAGEQYF.

This clonotype was picked up a small number of times. CDR3 sequence reads: CASSPQKGNYGYTF. The CDR3 region has the DNA TGTGCCAGCTCACCACAGAAGGGGAACTATGGCTACACCTTC. The chain joins TRBV18 to TRBJ1-2, with D perhaps TRBD1 (5 bases). The ends were cut back, 1 base at V and 2 bases at J, with 8 bases in the middle. There are 14 residues in the CDR3. Germline V gene data show CDR1 as KGHSH and CDR2 as LQKENI.

Comments on this clonotype: A read error may account for a junction end that differs from germline. This rearrangement joins TRBV6-6 to TRBJ1-5, with TRBD1 matching over 7 bases. Germline values: CDR1 MNHNY, CDR2 SVGAGI (reference sequence). The CDR3 length is 16 residues. The CDR3 nucleotides read TGTGCCAACAGTTACTCGACTGAGCCAGGGGGTCAGCCCCAGCATTTT. Protein: CANSYSTEPGGQPQHF.